These 6 T cell receptor beta chains originate from one sample sequenced in a study of CXCR3-negative and CXCR3-positive naive CD8 T cells. Their recognized antigens are unknown. The authors prepared UMI-labeled TRB cDNA libraries by 5' RACE. For each CDR3 protein, TCRdb gives one entry from its re-call of the 5' RACE reads, without DNA. Its table lists 5,500 to 8,500 distinct CDR3 sequences. Broader study findings: CXCR3-positive naive cells carried more hydrophobic TRB CDR3s than CXCR3-negative ones.

The sequenced material came from naive CXCR3+ CD8+ T cells from blood. The subset denotes: CD45RO-CCR7+CD27+CD95- naive CD8+ T cells expressing CXCR3 (TNR3+). These receptors all come from a human donor in good health. Some clones in this sample may be carry-over from other donors' samples.

V gene TRBV5-1 combines with J gene TRBJ2-1; TCRdb designates TRBD1, a call that cannot be tested without DNA. From germline, CDR1 is SGHRS and CDR2 YFSETQ. This CDR3 region has 14 residues. The CDR3 loop reads CASSFGQGVDEQFF.

According to its frequency, this clonotype is medium-sized. The J gene is TRBJ1-1, the V gene TRBV10-3. The CDR3 is made up of 14 amino acids. Per germline, CDR1 ENHRY and CDR2 SYGVKD. This chain's CDR3 is CATDLGEGINEAFF.

According to its frequency, this clonotype is medium-sized. This chain uses TRBV20-1 with TRBJ2-2; TCRdb proposes TRBD2, but this gene call is untestable without DNA. This CDR3 has 16 amino acids. Looked up from germline, CDR1 is DFQATT and CDR2 is SNEGSKA (reference sequence). The CDR3 loop reads CSARDWEGLNTGELFF.

The CDR3 sequence is CASSIYLDANTEAFF. V and J are TRBV19 and TRBJ1-1. This CDR3 spans 15 amino acids. Germline assignment: CDR1 LNHDA and CDR2 SQIVND (reference sequence).

The chain couples TRBV10-2 to TRBJ2-5; TCRdb's D call of TRBD2 is untestable without DNA. CDR1 is WSHSY, CDR2 SAAADI, per germline. The CDR3 loop spans 15 amino acids. The CDR3 reads CASSVVAGGIETQYF.

This clonotype counts as medium-sized (0.01 to 0.1%) by frequency. This chain joins TRBV7-8 and TRBJ2-7; the D call from TCRdb, TRBD2, cannot be confirmed without DNA. CDR1 and CDR2 from the germline V gene are SGHVS and FQNEAQ. This CDR3 is built from 16 residues. CDR3: CASSPRWGTSDYEQYF. The entire variable domain, with the rest obtained from reference TRBV7-8 and TRBJ2-7, is as follows: GAGVSQSPRYKVAKRGQDVALRCDPISGHVSLFWYQQALGQGPEFLTYFQNEAQLDKSGLPSDRFFAERPEGSVSTLKIQRTQQEDSAVYLCASSPRWGTSDYEQYFGPGTRLTVT.